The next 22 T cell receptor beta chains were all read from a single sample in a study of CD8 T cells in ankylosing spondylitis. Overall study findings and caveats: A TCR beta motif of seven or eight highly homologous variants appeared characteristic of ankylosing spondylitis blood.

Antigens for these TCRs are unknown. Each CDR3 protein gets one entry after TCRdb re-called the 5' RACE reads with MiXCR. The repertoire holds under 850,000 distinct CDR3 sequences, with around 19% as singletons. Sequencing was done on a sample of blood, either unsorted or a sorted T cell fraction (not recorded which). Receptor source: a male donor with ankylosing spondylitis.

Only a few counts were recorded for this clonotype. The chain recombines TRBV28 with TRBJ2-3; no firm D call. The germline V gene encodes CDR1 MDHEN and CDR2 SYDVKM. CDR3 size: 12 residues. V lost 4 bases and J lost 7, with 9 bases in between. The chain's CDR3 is CASSSSPNTQYF. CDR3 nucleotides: TGTGCCAGCAGTTCCTCTCCCAATACGCAGTATTTT.

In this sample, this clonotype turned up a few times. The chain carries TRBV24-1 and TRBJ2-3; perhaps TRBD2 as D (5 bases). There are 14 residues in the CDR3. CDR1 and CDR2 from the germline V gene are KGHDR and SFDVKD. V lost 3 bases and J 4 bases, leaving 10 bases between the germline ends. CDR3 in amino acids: CATSDLATPDTQYF. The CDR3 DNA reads TGTGCCACCAGTGATCTAGCAACACCAGATACGCAGTATTTT.

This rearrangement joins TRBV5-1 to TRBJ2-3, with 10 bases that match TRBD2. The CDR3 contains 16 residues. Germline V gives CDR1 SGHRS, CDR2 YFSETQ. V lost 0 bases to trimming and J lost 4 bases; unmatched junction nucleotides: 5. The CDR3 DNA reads TGCGCCAGCAGCTTGGAATTAGCGGGAGGCCCAGATACGCAGTATTTT. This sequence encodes CASSLELAGGPDTQYF.

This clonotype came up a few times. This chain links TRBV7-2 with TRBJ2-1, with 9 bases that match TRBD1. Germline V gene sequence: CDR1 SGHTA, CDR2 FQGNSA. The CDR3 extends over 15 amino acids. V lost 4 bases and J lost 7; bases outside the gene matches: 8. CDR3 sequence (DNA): TGTGCCAGCAGCTCCGCCGGGACAGGGATGAATGAGCAGTTCTTC. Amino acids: CASSSAGTGMNEQFF.

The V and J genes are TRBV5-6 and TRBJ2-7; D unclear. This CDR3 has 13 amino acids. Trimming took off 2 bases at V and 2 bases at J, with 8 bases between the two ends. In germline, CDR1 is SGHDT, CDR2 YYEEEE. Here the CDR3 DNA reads TGTGCCAGCAGCTTACATGGCCCCTACGAGCAGTACTTC. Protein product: CASSLHGPYEQYF.

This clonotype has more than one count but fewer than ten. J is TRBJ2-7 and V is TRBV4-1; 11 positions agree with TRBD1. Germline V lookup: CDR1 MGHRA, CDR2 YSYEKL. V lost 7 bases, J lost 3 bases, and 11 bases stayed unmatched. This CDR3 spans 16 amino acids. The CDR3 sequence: CASTPASGQGVYEQYF. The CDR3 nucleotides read TGCGCCAGCACCCCGGCTTCGGGACAGGGGGTCTACGAGCAGTACTTC.

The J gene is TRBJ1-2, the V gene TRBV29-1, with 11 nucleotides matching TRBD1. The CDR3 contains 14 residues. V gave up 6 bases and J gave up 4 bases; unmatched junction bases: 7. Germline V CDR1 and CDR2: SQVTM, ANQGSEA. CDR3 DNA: TGCAGCGTCACGGGACAGGGGGGGGTCTATGGCTACACCTTC. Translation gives CSVTGQGGVYGYTF.

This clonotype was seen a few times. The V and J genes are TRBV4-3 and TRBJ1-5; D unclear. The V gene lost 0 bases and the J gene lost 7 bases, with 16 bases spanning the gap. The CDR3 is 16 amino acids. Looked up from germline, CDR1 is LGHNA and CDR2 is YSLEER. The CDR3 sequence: CASSQDRWSDVQPQHF. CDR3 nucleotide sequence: TGCGCCAGCAGCCAAGATCGCTGGTCGGACGTGCAGCCCCAGCATTTT.

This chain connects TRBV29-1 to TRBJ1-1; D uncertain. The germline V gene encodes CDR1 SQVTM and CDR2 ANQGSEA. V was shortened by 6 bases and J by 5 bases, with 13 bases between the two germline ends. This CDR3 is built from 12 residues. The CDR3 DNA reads TGCAGCGTCGAGGAACATACGACTGAAGCTTTCTTT. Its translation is CSVEEHTTEAFF.

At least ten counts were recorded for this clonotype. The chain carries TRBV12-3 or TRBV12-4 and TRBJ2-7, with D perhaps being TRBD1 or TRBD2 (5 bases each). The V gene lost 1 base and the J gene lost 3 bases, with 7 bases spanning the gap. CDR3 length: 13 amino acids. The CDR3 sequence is CASSLGGFYEQYF. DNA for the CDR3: TGTGCCAGCAGTTTAGGGGGGTTCTACGAGCAGTACTTC.

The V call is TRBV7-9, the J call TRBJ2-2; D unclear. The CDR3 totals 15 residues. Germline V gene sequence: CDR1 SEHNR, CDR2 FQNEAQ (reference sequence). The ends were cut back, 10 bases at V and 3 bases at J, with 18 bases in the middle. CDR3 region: CATPRGSRDTGELFF. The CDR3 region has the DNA TGTGCCACCCCCCGAGGTAGCCGCGACACCGGGGAGCTGTTTTTT.

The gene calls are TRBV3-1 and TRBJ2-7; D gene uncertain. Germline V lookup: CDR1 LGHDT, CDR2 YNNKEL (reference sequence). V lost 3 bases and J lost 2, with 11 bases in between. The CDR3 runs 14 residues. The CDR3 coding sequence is TGTGCCAGCAGCCAGGGCGGTAGAACCTACGAGCAGTACTTC. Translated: CASSQGGRTYEQYF.

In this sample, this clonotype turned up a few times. CDR3 in DNA: TGTGCCAGCAGTCCAGGGGCAGGGACTAATTCACCCCTCCACTTT. This encodes CASSPGAGTNSPLHF. The chain uses TRBV6-1 and TRBJ1-6, with D possibly matching TRBD1 (6 bases). Trimming took 5 bases from V and 6 from J, leaving 14 bases between them. Germline loops: CDR1 MNHNS, CDR2 SASEGT. This CDR3 spans 15 amino acids.

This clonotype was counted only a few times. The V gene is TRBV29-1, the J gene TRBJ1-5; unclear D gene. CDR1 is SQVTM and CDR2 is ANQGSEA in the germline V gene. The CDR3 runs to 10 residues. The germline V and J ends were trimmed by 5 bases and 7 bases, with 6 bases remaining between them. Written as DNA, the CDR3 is TGCAGCGTTCGTTTCCAGCCCCAGCATTTT. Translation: CSVRFQPQHF.

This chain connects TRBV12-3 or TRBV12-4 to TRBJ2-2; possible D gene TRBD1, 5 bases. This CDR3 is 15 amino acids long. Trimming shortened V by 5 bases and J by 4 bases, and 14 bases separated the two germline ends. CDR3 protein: CASSQDNPGTGELFF. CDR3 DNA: TGTGCCAGCAGTCAGGACAACCCAGGCACCGGGGAGCTGTTTTTT.

The CDR3 reads CASSPTGTNTGELFF. CDR3 in DNA: TGTGCCAGCAGCCCTACCGGCACGAACACCGGGGAGCTGTTTTTT. V gene TRBV4-2 combines with J gene TRBJ2-2; D call uncertain. CDR1 is LGHNA and CDR2 is YNFKEQ in the germline V gene. The CDR3 extends over 15 amino acids. V lost 4 bases and J lost 0, with 9 bases in between.

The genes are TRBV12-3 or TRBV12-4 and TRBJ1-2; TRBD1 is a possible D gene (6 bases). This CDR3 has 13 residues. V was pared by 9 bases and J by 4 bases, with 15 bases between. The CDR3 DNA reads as TGTGCCAGTTTCCACGGGGGCTCCTATGGCTACACCTTC. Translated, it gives CASFHGGSYGYTF.

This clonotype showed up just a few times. DNA for the CDR3: TGTGCCACCAGAGAGGGCGGATACACAGATACGCAGTATTTT. It is translated as CATREGGYTDTQYF. The chain recombines TRBV15 with TRBJ2-3; D is perhaps TRBD2 (5 bases). The CDR3 runs 14 residues. V shed 6 bases and J shed 2 bases, with 12 bases lying between them. CDR1 and CDR2 from the germline V gene are LNHNV and YYDKDF (reference sequence).

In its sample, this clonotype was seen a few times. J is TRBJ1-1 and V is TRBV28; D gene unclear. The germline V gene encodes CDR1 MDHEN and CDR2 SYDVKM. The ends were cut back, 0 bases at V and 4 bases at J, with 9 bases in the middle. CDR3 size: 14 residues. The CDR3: CASSLWGSGTEAFF. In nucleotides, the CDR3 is TGTGCCAGCAGTTTATGGGGCAGTGGCACTGAAGCTTTCTTT.

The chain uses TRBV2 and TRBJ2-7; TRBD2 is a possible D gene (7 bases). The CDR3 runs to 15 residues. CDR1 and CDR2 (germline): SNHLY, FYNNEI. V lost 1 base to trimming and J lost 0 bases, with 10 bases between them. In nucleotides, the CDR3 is TGTGCCAGCAGTGAAGAGGGGGGGAGCTCCTACGAGCAGTACTTC. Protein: CASSEEGGSSYEQYF.

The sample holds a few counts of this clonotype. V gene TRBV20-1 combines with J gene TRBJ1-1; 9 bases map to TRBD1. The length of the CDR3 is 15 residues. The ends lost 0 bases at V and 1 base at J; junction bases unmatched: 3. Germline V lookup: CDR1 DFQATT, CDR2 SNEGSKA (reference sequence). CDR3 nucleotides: TGCAGTGCTAGAGAACAGGGGGCAGCGAACACTGAAGCTTTCTTT. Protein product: CSAREQGAANTEAFF.

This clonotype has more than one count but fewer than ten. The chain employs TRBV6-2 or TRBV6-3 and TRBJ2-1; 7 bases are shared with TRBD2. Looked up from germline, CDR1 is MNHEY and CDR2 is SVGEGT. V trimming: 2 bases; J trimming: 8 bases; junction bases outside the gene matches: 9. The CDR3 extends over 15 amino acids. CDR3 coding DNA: TGTGCCAGCAGTTACGTGGGGGGGGTCGGCGATGAGCAGTTCTTC. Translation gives CASSYVGGVGDEQFF.